The table lists the clone carrying this T cell receptor (beta chain) with a count of one. Its antigen remains unknown. TCRdb processed the PCR reads anew with MiXCR; each CDR3 protein has one entry. The table records over 90,000 distinct CDR3 sequences, about 35% of them present only once. The CDR3 is 14 residues long. Trimming cost V 3 bases and J 12 bases; bases outside gene matches: 7. The V gene's germline CDR1 is MGHRA and CDR2 YSYEKL. The data originate from a study of molecular identifiers for immune sequencing clone quantification. The study, taken as a whole, reports: In a background of over 750,000 naive cells, spiked Jurkat TCR RNA from one cell was reportedly detectable. Identical TCR molecules sharing a barcode could underestimate highly expanded clone sizes.

The chain links TRBV4-1 to TRBJ2-1; 11 positions agree with TRBD2. The sequence was obtained from a human donor in good health. Some libraries in this study had Jurkat cell RNA spiked in. The specimen was naive CD8+ T cells from blood, with Jurkat cell RNA spiked in. As to subset: FACS-sorted CD8+CD4-CCR7+CD45RA+ naive T cells. Here the CDR3 reads CASSQLAGGDAQFF. The CDR3 DNA is TGCGCCAGCAGCCAGCTAGCGGGAGGAGATGCGCAGTTCTTC.